This T cell receptor (beta chain) was recorded in a study of identical twins. TCRdb recomputed calls from the 5' RACE reads with MiXCR, one row per CDR3 protein. The table lists about 500,000 distinct CDR3 sequences, 13% to 15% of them singletons, with about 1% in the top ten. This clonotype was seen a handful of times. The germline V gene has CDR1 SGHTA and CDR2 FQGNSA. The V and J ends lost 0 bases and 6 bases respectively, with 16 bases between them. The CDR3 is 16 amino acids. The data also belong to a second study, concerning yellow fever vaccine responses in identical twins.

This receptor was obtained from a woman between 18 and 30 years old in good health. The V gene is TRBV7-2, the J gene TRBJ2-3; D gene unclear. Sequencing input: CD4+ T cells sorted from blood. DNA of the CDR3: TGTGCCAGCAGCTTAGCGGTTGGCGGCCCCCAGGATACGCAGTATTTT. This encodes CASSLAVGGPQDTQYF.